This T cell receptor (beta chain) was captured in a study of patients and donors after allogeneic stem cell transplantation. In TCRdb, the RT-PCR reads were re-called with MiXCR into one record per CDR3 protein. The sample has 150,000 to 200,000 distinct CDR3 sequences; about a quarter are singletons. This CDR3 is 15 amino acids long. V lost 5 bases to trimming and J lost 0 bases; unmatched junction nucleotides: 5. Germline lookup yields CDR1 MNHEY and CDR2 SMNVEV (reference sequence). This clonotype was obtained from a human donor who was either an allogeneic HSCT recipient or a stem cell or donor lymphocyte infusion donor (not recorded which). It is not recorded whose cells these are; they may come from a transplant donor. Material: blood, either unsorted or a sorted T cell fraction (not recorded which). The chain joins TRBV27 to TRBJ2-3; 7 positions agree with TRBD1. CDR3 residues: CASSPRDRSTDTQYF. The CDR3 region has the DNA TGTGCCAGCAGTCCCCGGGACAGAAGCACAGATACGCAGTATTTT.